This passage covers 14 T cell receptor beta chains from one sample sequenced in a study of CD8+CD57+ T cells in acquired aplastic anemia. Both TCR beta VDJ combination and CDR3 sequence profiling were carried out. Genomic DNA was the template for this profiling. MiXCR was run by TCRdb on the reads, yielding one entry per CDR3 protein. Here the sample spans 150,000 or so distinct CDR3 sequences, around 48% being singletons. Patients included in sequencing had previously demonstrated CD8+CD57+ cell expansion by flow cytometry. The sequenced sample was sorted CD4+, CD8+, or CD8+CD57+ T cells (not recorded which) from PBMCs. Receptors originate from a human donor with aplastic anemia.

This CDR3 reads CASSGSATSGNTIYF. The CDR3 DNA sequence: TGTGCCAGCAGTGGATCGGCAACCTCTGGAAACACCATATATTTT. This chain uses TRBV2 with TRBJ1-3; D gene uncertain. Trimming removed 4 bases from V and 0 bases from J, with 10 bases in between. This CDR3 region has 15 residues. Per the germline V gene, CDR1 is SNHLY and CDR2 is FYNNEI.

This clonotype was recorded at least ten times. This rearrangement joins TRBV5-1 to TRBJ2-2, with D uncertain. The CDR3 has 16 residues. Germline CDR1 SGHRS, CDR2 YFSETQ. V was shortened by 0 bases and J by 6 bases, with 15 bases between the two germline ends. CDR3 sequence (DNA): TGCGCCAGCAGCTTGGCCTGGGTAGGGTCCCCCGGGGAGCTGTTTTTT. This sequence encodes CASSLAWVGSPGELFF.

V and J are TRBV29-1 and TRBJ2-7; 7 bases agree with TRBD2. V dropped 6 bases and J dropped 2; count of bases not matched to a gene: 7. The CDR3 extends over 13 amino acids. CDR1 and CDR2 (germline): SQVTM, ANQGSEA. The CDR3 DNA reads TGCAGCGTCACGACTAGCTCCACCTACGAGCAGTACTTC. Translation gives CSVTTSSTYEQYF.

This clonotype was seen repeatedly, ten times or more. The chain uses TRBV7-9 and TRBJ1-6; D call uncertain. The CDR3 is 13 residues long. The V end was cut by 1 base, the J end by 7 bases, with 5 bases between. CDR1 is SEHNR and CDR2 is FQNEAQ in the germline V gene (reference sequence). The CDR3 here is CASSLDGNSPLHF. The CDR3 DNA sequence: TGTGCCAGCAGCTTAGACGGGAATTCACCCCTCCACTTT.

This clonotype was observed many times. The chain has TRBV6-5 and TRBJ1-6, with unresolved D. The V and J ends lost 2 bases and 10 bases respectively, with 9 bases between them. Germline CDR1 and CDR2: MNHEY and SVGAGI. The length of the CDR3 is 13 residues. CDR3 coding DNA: TGTGCCAGCAGTTACGATAGCCTGTCACCCCTCCACTTT. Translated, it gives CASSYDSLSPLHF.

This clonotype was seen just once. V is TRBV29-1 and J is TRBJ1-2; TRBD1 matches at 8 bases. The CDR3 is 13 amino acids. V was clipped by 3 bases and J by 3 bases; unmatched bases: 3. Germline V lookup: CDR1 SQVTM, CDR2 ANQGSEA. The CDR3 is CSVEQGADYGYTF. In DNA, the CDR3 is TGCAGCGTTGAGCAGGGGGCGGACTATGGCTACACCTTC.

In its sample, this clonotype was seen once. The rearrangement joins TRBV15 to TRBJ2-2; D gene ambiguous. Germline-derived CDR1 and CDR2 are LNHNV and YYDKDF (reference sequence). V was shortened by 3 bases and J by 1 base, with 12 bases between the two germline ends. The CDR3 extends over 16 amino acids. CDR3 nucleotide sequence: TGTGCCACCAGCAGTGAGGCGGCGGTGAACACCGGGGAGCTGTTTTTT. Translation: CATSSEAAVNTGELFF.

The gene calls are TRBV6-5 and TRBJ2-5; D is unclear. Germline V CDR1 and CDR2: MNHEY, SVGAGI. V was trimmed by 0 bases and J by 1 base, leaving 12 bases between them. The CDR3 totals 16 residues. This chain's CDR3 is CASSYSIGRAQETQYF. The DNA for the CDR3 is TGTGCCAGCAGTTACTCAATTGGGCGAGCCCAAGAGACCCAGTACTTC.

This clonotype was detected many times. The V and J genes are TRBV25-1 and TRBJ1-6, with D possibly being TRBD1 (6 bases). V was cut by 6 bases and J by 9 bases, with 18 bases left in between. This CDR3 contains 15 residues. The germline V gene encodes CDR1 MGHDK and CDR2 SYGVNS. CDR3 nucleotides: TGTGCCAGCAGGGCCCCCGGGCCCAGGGGTTCACCCCTCCACTTT. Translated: CASRAPGPRGSPLHF.

CDR3 DNA sequence: TGCAGTGCAAGGACTAGCGGGGGTCAAGAGACCCAGTACTTC. Amino acid sequence: CSARTSGGQETQYF. The V call is TRBV20-1, the J call TRBJ2-5; 13 bases match TRBD2. This CDR3 is built from 14 residues. The V segment lost 6 bases and the J segment 2 bases; nucleotides outside the gene matches: 3. Germline V gives CDR1 DFQATT, CDR2 SNEGSKA (reference sequence).

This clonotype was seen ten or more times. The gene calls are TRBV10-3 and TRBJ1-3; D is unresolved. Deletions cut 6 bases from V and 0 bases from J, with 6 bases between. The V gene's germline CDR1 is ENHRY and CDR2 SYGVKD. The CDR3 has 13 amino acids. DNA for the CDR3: TGTGCCATCAGCACTAACTCTGGAAACACCATATATTTT. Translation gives CAISTNSGNTIYF.

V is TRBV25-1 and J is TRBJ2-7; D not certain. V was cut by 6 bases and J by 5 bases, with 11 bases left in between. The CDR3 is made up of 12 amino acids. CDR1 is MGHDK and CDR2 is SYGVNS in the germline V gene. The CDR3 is CASSSGPDEQYF. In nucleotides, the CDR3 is TGTGCCAGCAGCTCCGGGCCCGACGAGCAGTACTTC.

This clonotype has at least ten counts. The CDR3 coding sequence is TGCAGTGCGGGACAGGGGAGGCACGAGCAGTACTTC. Protein: CSAGQGRHEQYF. The chain couples TRBV20-1 to TRBJ2-7; 10 bases align to TRBD1. The germline gives CDR1 DFQATT, CDR2 SNEGSKA (reference sequence). The CDR3 consists of 12 residues. Trimming removed 6 bases from V and 5 bases from J; junction bases left unmatched: 4.

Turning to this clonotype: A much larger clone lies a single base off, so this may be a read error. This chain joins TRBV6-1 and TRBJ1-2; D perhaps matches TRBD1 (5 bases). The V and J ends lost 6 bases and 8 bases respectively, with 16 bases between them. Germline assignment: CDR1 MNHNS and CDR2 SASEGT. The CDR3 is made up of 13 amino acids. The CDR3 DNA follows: TGTGCCAGCAGCCAAAAGACAGAGCGCGGCTACACCTTC. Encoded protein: CASSQKTERGYTF.